This T cell receptor (beta chain) was captured in a study of monozygotic twins with inflammatory bowel disease. Reanalyzing the 5' RACE reads, TCRdb keeps one entry per CDR3 protein, without DNA. This sample's table has 400,000 or so distinct CDR3 sequences. The CDR3 runs to 12 residues. The sequence was collected from a human donor with ulcerative colitis or Crohn's disease, or a healthy co-twin of an affected twin (not recorded which). This chain links TRBV12-3 or TRBV12-4 with TRBJ2-1; without DNA, the TCRdb call of TRBD2 cannot be checked. The sequenced material came from blood. The CDR3 loop is CASSPSGTSKFF.